Listed below are T cell receptor beta chains from one sample, sequenced in a study of blood T cell repertoires in COVID-19. Repertoires were generated with immunoSEQ multiplex PCR, while TCRdb's copy carries only in-frame clones and drops some. This sample carries 40,000 or so clones, about three quarters of them seen once, and the ten largest clones take approximately 10%. What was sequenced was peripheral blood. The source is a man aged 65 to 85 with COVID-19, enrolled during active disease. The CDR3 runs from the conserved cysteine through the conserved F or W.

V,J,CDR3
TRBV7-9,TRBJ2-7,CASSLKRATGTLNEQYF
TRBV4-1,TRBJ2-7,CASSRGLAGYLGEQYF
TRBV2,TRBJ2-7,CASSERGPGEQYF
TRBV29-1,TRBJ1-1,CSVEAGGTEAFF
TRBV5-1,TRBJ2-5,CASDPGQGSQETQYF
TRBV7-9,TRBJ2-3,CASSLLGTKADTQYF
TRBV5-1,TRBJ2-2,CASSPRTSENTGELFF
TRBV27,TRBJ2-5,CASGTGGGETQYF
TRBV12-3/TRBV12-4,TRBJ1-1,CASSQGTVSEAFF
TRBV4-2,TRBJ2-6,CASSQAESGANVLTF
TRBV28,TRBJ2-7,CASSFLSRAQYEQYF
TRBV5-1,TRBJ2-2,CASSLRTSGGELFF
TRBV11-2,TRBJ2-3,CASSRTSGSLDTQYF
TRBV18,TRBJ2-7,CASSPLREMYEQYF
TRBV19,TRBJ2-7,CASSPYWTGGTYEQYF
TRBV5-1,TRBJ2-3,CASSLGQNSDTQYF
TRBV2,TRBJ1-3,CASSRVGNTIYF
TRBV4-1,TRBJ2-1,CASSTLERGYNEQFF
TRBV27,TRBJ2-7,CASSFAESSYEQYF
TRBV4-1,TRBJ2-1,CASSQDVTLTSAYNEQFF
TRBV6-5,TRBJ2-7,CASSYSLDSSYEQYF
TRBV5-6,TRBJ2-3,CASSLIAGLTDTQYF
TRBV6-5,TRBJ1-1,CATKDRMNTEAFF
TRBV11-2,TRBJ1-2,CASSLESWSNGYTF
TRBV28,TRBJ2-2,CASLGQLTGELFF
TRBV9,TRBJ2-1,CASNPSGRSRDEQFF
TRBV5-1,TRBJ2-7,CASSPRTGVHEQYF
TRBV19,TRBJ1-5,CASSNKRPGGGWQPQHF
TRBV4-3,TRBJ1-5,CASSQDLFGNQPQHF
TRBV5-1,TRBJ2-1,CASSLSPAGGRNEQFF
TRBV7-9,TRBJ2-7,CASSLRTGAYEQYF
TRBV6-5,TRBJ2-2,CASSLQGPGELFF
TRBV12-5,TRBJ2-2,CASGLDTWAGAGRTGELFF
TRBV7-2,TRBJ1-3,CASSLRQGSGNTIYF
TRBV24-1,TRBJ2-1,CATAGEYNEQFF
TRBV18,TRBJ2-1,CASSPTVAGDYNEQFF
TRBV3-1/TRBV3-2,TRBJ2-7,CASSQGLAGGPWSYEQYF
TRBV6-1,TRBJ1-6,CASSEAGGPLYSPLHF
TRBV6-2/TRBV6-3,TRBJ2-7,CASSLSGVITYEQYF
TRBV5-1,TRBJ2-3,CASSLLGLLTDTQYF